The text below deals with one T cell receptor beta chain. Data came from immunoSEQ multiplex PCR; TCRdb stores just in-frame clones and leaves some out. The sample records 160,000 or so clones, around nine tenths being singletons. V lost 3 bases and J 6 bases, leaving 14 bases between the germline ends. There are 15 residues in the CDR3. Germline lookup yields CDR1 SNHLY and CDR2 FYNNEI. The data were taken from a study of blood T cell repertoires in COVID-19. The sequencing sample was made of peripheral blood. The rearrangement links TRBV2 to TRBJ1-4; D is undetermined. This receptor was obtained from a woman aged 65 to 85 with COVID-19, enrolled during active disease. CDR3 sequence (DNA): TGTGCCAGCAGTGATCGGGGTACACGGGATGAAAAACTGTTTTTT. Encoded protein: CASSDRGTRDEKLFF. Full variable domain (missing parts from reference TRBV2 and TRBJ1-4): EPEVTQTPSHQVTQMGQEVILRCVPISNHLYFYWYRQILGQKVEFLVSFYNNEISEKSEIFDDQFSVERPDGSNFTLKIRSTKLEDSAMYFCASSDRGTRDEKLFFGSGTQLSVL.